These T cell receptor beta chains were read from a single sample in a study of blood T cell repertoires in COVID-19. Using immunoSEQ multiplex PCR, the repertoire was profiled, and TCRdb retains in-frame clones only, with some absent. The sample shows roughly 55,000 clones, more than 75% of them seen only once. Sequencing input: peripheral blood. The receptors derive from a man older than 75 with acute or convalescent COVID-19. CDR3s include the opening cysteine and the closing phenylalanine or tryptophan. D genes are given only for firm matches. Size tells how often a clone was seen (once, few, many) or the class of an expanded clone, and some rows leave it out.

.,TRBV19,15,TRBJ1-6,TRBD1,TGTGCCAGTAGGGTTACCGGGACAGCGAATTCACCCCTCCACTTT,CASRVTGTANSPLHF
.,TRBV3-1/TRBV3-2,13,TRBJ1-1,.,TGTGCCAGCAGCCAAGGATCAGGGACTGAAGCTTTCTTT,CASSQGSGTEAFF
.,TRBV12-3/TRBV12-4,12,TRBJ2-7,.,TGTGCCAGCAGCCGTGACACTTACGAGCAGTACTTC,CASSRDTYEQYF
once,TRBV5-1,13,TRBJ1-2,.,TGCGCCAGCAGCTTGGTCTCAGGGGATGGCTACACCTTC,CASSLVSGDGYTF
once,TRBV27,14,TRBJ2-3,TRBD2,TGTGCCAGCAGTTTTACCGGGGGGACAGATACGCAGTATTTT,CASSFTGGTDTQYF
.,TRBV10-2,15,TRBJ2-1,TRBD2,TGCGCCAGCAGGGCCCTAGCGGGACGTGCCAATGAGCAGTTCTTC,CASRALAGRANEQFF
few,TRBV30,13,TRBJ2-7,TRBD1,TGTGCCTGCCCCAGACAGGGGGACAGCCGGCAGTACTTC,CACPRQGDSRQYF
.,TRBV10-3,14,TRBJ1-1,.,TGTGCCATCAGTGCCGGGGTAGAGTATACTGAAGCTTTCTTT,CAISAGVEYTEAFF
once,TRBV12-3/TRBV12-4,13,TRBJ2-5,TRBD2,TGTGCCAGCAGTCCAAGCGGGAGGAGGGCCCAGTACTTC,CASSPSGRRAQYF
.,TRBV11-2,15,TRBJ1-6,.,TGTGCCAGCAGCTTAGATGAGGGCTGGAATTCACCCCTCCACTTT,CASSLDEGWNSPLHF
.,TRBV5-8,16,TRBJ2-2,.,TGTGCCAGCAGCTTGTTTATTGGGAGCCTCCACGGGGAGCTGTTTTTT,CASSLFIGSLHGELFF
.,TRBV5-4,14,TRBJ2-2,TRBD1,TGTGCCAGCAGCAAGGGACAGGGTACCGGGGAGCTGTTTTTT,CASSKGQGTGELFF
once,TRBV9,17,TRBJ1-4,TRBD1,TGTGCCAGCAGCGGTAGCAGGGGGGACGCAACTAATGAAAAACTGTTTTTT,CASSGSRGDATNEKLFF
.,TRBV3-1/TRBV3-2,16,TRBJ2-3,TRBD2,TGTGCCAGCAGCCTCATAGCGGGGGACTGGGGAGATACGCAGTATTTT,CASSLIAGDWGDTQYF
.,TRBV5-1,15,TRBJ2-5,TRBD2,TGCGCCAGCAGCTGGGGGACTAGCGGGTGGGAGACCCAGTACTTC,CASSWGTSGWETQYF
once,TRBV27,16,TRBJ2-3,TRBD2,TGTGCCAGCAGTGGGGGTAGCGGGAGATTCACAGATACGCAGTATTTT,CASSGGSGRFTDTQYF
.,TRBV29-1,14,TRBJ2-1,TRBD1,TGCAGCGTTGATACCCCGGGACAGTCCGGTGAGCAGTTCTTC,CSVDTPGQSGEQFF
.,TRBV3-1/TRBV3-2,14,TRBJ1-1,.,TGTGCCAGCAGCCAATTGGGAGCCAACACTGAAGCTTTCTTT,CASSQLGANTEAFF
.,TRBV7-2,16,TRBJ1-5,.,TGTGCCAGCAGCTCTCCCTCGGCGCGGAGCGGGCAGCCCCAGCATTTT,CASSSPSARSGQPQHF
.,TRBV11-1,14,TRBJ2-7,.,TGTGCCAGCAGCCCAATCCCCAATTCCTACGAGCAGTACTTC,CASSPIPNSYEQYF
.,TRBV5-3,18,TRBJ1-2,TRBD1,TGTGCCAGAAGCCCCGGGGGGACAGGGCCGGTCGTACCCTATGGCTACACCTTC,CARSPGGTGPVVPYGYTF
few,TRBV5-6,14,TRBJ2-5,.,TGTGCCAGCAGCTTTACAGGGACCCAAGAGACCCAGTACTTC,CASSFTGTQETQYF
.,TRBV27,17,TRBJ2-5,TRBD2,TGTGCCAGCAGTTTGAATAGCGGGAGGACATTCCAAGAGACCCAGTACTTC,CASSLNSGRTFQETQYF
.,TRBV2,14,TRBJ2-1,TRBD2,TGTGCCACTCAGCCGGGACTAGCGTTTTCCCCGCAGTTCTTC,CATQPGLAFSPQFF
.,TRBV5-1,14,TRBJ2-7,TRBD1,TGCGCCAGCAGCCCCGGGACAGCCTCCTACGAGCAGTACTTC,CASSPGTASYEQYF
.,TRBV7-9,13,TRBJ2-1,.,TGTGCCAGCAGCTTAATAGTCCCCAATGAGCAGTTCTTC,CASSLIVPNEQFF
.,TRBV27,17,TRBJ1-3,TRBD1,TGTGCCAGCAGTCCGAGGCGGGGACAGGGTGGTGGAAACACCATATATTTT,CASSPRRGQGGGNTIYF
few,TRBV11-2,14,TRBJ2-7,TRBD1,TGTGCCAGCAGCTTTTGGACAGGGCGCTACGAGCAGTACTTC,CASSFWTGRYEQYF
.,TRBV30,14,TRBJ1-6,TRBD1,TGTGCCTCCCGGGCGGCAGGGGGAAATTCACCCCTCCACTTT,CASRAAGGNSPLHF
.,TRBV10-2,16,TRBJ1-2,TRBD1,TGCGCCAGCAGTGAGTCCCTCAGGGGACAGCTCTATGGCTACACCTTC,CASSESLRGQLYGYTF
.,TRBV29-1,14,TRBJ2-4,TRBD1,TGCAGCGTTGAAGGAGGGACAGGGGTGAACATTCAGTACTTC,CSVEGGTGVNIQYF
.,TRBV5-1,16,TRBJ1-4,.,TGCGCCAGCAGCTTGGGACCCCAGGGGTATAATGAAAAACTGTTTTTT,CASSLGPQGYNEKLFF
many,TRBV5-6,15,TRBJ1-1,.,TGTGCCAGCAGCTTAAGAAGGGGCCCGGCCACTGAAGCTTTCTTT,CASSLRRGPATEAFF
.,TRBV25-1,18,TRBJ2-5,TRBD2,TGTGCCAGCAGTGACCCCGGGAGGGGGGGTATTCAGCAAGAGACCCAGTACTTC,CASSDPGRGGIQQETQYF
.,TRBV4-2,14,TRBJ1-5,.,TGTGCCAGCAGCCTCGGGACACGTAACCAGCCCCAGCATTTT,CASSLGTRNQPQHF
once,TRBV5-4,15,TRBJ2-3,TRBD1,TGTGCCAGCAGCTACGGACAGGCAAGCACAGATACGCAGTATTTT,CASSYGQASTDTQYF
.,TRBV6-6,11,TRBJ2-3,.,TGTGCCAGCAGCCCTTCAGATACGCAGTATTTT,CASSPSDTQYF
.,TRBV10-2,12,TRBJ2-1,.,TGCGCCAGCAGCCAGCCGGGACTGGGTCAGTTCTTC,CASSQPGLGQFF
.,TRBV28,15,TRBJ1-1,TRBD1,TGTGCCAGCAGCAAAAACTCGGGACAGGGCACTGAAGCTTTCTTT,CASSKNSGQGTEAFF
few,TRBV12-5,18,TRBJ2-1,TRBD2,TGTGCTAGTGGTTTGGTACAGGGACTAGCGGGGGGGATTCATGAGCAGTTCTTC,CASGLVQGLAGGIHEQFF
once,TRBV7-9,13,TRBJ2-2,TRBD1,TGTGCCAGCAGCCGAGACAGGGCCGGGGAGCTGTTTTTT,CASSRDRAGELFF
few,TRBV4-1,13,TRBJ1-1,.,TGCGCCAGCAGCCTCCAACAGAACACTGAAGCTTTCTTT,CASSLQQNTEAFF
.,TRBV5-6,17,TRBJ2-3,TRBD1,TGTGCCAGCAGCTTTTCAGAGAGGACAGGGAGCACAGATACGCAGTATTTT,CASSFSERTGSTDTQYF
many,TRBV30,13,TRBJ2-7,.,TGTGCCTGGAGTGTACTGGGCCCCTACGAGCAGTACTTC,CAWSVLGPYEQYF
.,TRBV5-4,15,TRBJ2-1,TRBD2,TGTGCCAGCAGCTTGGCTAGCGGGGGGGCCCAGGAGCAGTTCTTC,CASSLASGGAQEQFF
.,TRBV3-1/TRBV3-2,15,TRBJ1-6,TRBD1,TGTGCCAGCAGCCAAGGGACAGGGCCAGGATCACCCCTCCACTTT,CASSQGTGPGSPLHF
.,TRBV7-3,16,TRBJ2-1,TRBD2,TGTGCCAGCAGCGCTTTTGGGCTAGCGGGAGGGAATGAGCAGTTCTTC,CASSAFGLAGGNEQFF
.,TRBV24-1,13,TRBJ2-5,.,TGTGCCACCAGTGATCCAGGGCTGGAGACCCAGTACTTC,CATSDPGLETQYF
.,TRBV7-7,16,TRBJ2-5,TRBD2,TGTGCTAGCAGCTTACTTGTCCTAGCGGGACCAGAGACCCAGTACTTC,CASSLLVLAGPETQYF
.,TRBV5-1,15,TRBJ1-5,.,TGCGCCAGCAGCTTGGAGGGGGTGAGCAATCAGCCCCAGCATTTT,CASSLEGVSNQPQHF
.,TRBV7-8,15,TRBJ1-1,.,TGTGCCAGCAGCTTAACGGGTCAGGGAGGCACTGAAGCTTTCTTT,CASSLTGQGGTEAFF
.,TRBV7-2,14,TRBJ1-1,.,TGTGCCAGCAACTGGGGGGGAATGAACACTGAAGCTTTCTTT,CASNWGGMNTEAFF
few,TRBV13,15,TRBJ2-1,.,TGTGCCAGCGATTATGGCCAAAACTACTACAATGAGCAGTTCTTC,CASDYGQNYYNEQFF
.,TRBV5-4,15,TRBJ2-1,.,TGTGCCAGCAGCCGGACCCGGACAGTTTACAATGAGCAGTTCTTC,CASSRTRTVYNEQFF